These T cell receptor beta chains were read from a single sample in a study of Graves' ophthalmopathy and Graves' hyperthyroidism. One entry per CDR3 protein results from TCRdb running MiXCR on the multiplex PCR reads. The table records hundreds of thousands of distinct CDR3 sequences, approximately 15% of them present only once. Sequencing input: blood. All receptors derive from a woman in her 30s with Graves' ophthalmopathy. Each CDR3 is given with its conserved first and last residue. Fields, in order: clone size, V gene, D gene, J gene, CDR3 DNA, CDR3 protein. D genes are given only for firm matches. A row's size may be missing; if present it is once, few, many or a size class.

>NA|TRBV4-1|NA|TRBJ2-7
TGCGCCAGCAGCCAAGACCCCCAGGCAGGAATATACGAGCAGTACTTC
CASSQDPQAGIYEQYF
>many|TRBV6-4|NA|TRBJ2-4
TGTGCCAGCAGTGACTCGGCTAGCGAGGGGATTCAGTACTTC
CASSDSASEGIQYF
>many|TRBV19|NA|TRBJ1-3
TGTGCCAGTGGGCTGGCGCAGGCCTCTGGAAACACCATATATTTT
CASGLAQASGNTIYF
>many|TRBV28|NA|TRBJ1-1
TGTGCCAGCAGTTTAGGGGAGCCGGGCACTGAAGCTTTCTTT
CASSLGEPGTEAFF
>NA|TRBV6-5|NA|TRBJ1-2
TGTGCCAGCAGTTACTCGCCCCTTGTCCACTATGGCTACACCTTC
CASSYSPLVHYGYTF
>many|TRBV12-3/TRBV12-4|TRBD1|TRBJ1-6
TGTGCCAGCAGTCGGACAGGCACATCCTATAATTCACCCCTCCACTTT
CASSRTGTSYNSPLHF
>many|TRBV20-1|TRBD1|TRBJ2-7
TGCAGTGCTAGAGAGAGACAGGGGGGAATCAACGAGCAGTACTTC
CSARERQGGINEQYF
>many|TRBV6-1|NA|TRBJ1-1
TGTGCCAGCAGTGACCCCAGTGGACCTGGGACTGAAGCTTTCTTT
CASSDPSGPGTEAFF
>many|TRBV6-5|NA|TRBJ2-7
TGTGCCAGCAGTCCGCGACAGTACGAGCAGTACTTC
CASSPRQYEQYF
>many|TRBV30|NA|TRBJ1-2
TGTGCCTGGAGTGTACGCGCGCATGGCTACACCTTC
CAWSVRAHGYTF
>many|TRBV27|TRBD1|TRBJ2-7
TGTGCCAGCAATGACAGGGAAGGCTACGAGCAGTACTTC
CASNDREGYEQYF
>NA|TRBV7-9|TRBD1|TRBJ1-2
TGTGCCAGCAGCTTAATCGAGGACAGGCTCTATGGCTACACCTTC
CASSLIEDRLYGYTF
>NA|TRBV29-1|NA|TRBJ1-1
TGCAGCGGGGGAGGATTGAACACTGAAGCTTTCTTT
CSGGGLNTEAFF
>many|TRBV20-1|TRBD2|TRBJ2-7
TGCAGTGCTAGAGTACCGGGAGGGAGCGAGCAGTACTTC
CSARVPGGSEQYF
>many|TRBV12-3/TRBV12-4|NA|TRBJ1-1
TGTGCCAGCAGTTACCAGGTGAACACTGAAGCTTTCTTT
CASSYQVNTEAFF
>few|TRBV19|TRBD2|TRBJ2-2
TGTGCCAGTAGTTGGACTAGCGGGGGGGCGAACACCGGGGAGCTGTTTTTT
CASSWTSGGANTGELFF
>many|TRBV12-3/TRBV12-4|NA|TRBJ1-1
TGTGCCAGCAGCTTTAACGCTGAAGCTTTCTTT
CASSFNAEAFF
>many|TRBV11-2|NA|TRBJ1-5
TGTGCCAGCAGCTTAGGCCTGGGGACTAATCAGCCCCAGCATTTT
CASSLGLGTNQPQHF
>NA|TRBV6-1|NA|TRBJ1-5
TGTGCCAGCACTCTAAGGGGTAGCAATCAGCCCCAGCATTTT
CASTLRGSNQPQHF
>many|TRBV11-1|TRBD1|TRBJ1-2
TGTGCCAGCAGCTTAAACCGGGCAGGGGGAGACTATGGCTACACCTTC
CASSLNRAGGDYGYTF
>many|TRBV7-2|TRBD2|TRBJ2-5
TGTGCCAGCAGCTTAGTGAGGACTAGCGGGGCAGAGACCCAGTACTTC
CASSLVRTSGAETQYF
>many|TRBV12-3/TRBV12-4|NA|TRBJ1-1
TGTGCCAGCAGCCCCTCACGGGCTGAAGCTTTCTTT
CASSPSRAEAFF
>few|TRBV7-2|TRBD2|TRBJ2-2
TGTGCCAGCAGCTTTAGCGGGAGGTTGGGTTCAGGGGAGCTGTTTTTT
CASSFSGRLGSGELFF
>many|TRBV11-2|TRBD2|TRBJ2-2
TGTGCCAGCAGCTTAGATCTCGGGACTATTAACACCGGGGAGCTGTTTTTT
CASSLDLGTINTGELFF
>many|TRBV12-3/TRBV12-4|TRBD1|TRBJ1-5
TGTGCCAGCAACGAACAGGGGGCCAATCAGCCCCAGCATTTT
CASNEQGANQPQHF
>many|TRBV12-3/TRBV12-4|NA|TRBJ2-5
TGTGCCAGCAGTTTAAACCGGAACCAAGAGACCCAGTACTTC
CASSLNRNQETQYF
>few|TRBV25-1|NA|TRBJ2-2
TGTGCCACCGGGACCCCTTCCGGGGAGCTGTTTTTT
CATGTPSGELFF
>many|TRBV7-2|TRBD1|TRBJ1-6
TGTGCCAGCAGCTTAGCAAGGGGGCTTCATTCACCCCTCCACTTT
CASSLARGLHSPLHF
>many|TRBV6-1|TRBD1|TRBJ1-2
TGTGCCAGCAGCTCACGGGGGACAGGGTTCAGCTACACCTTC
CASSSRGTGFSYTF
>many|TRBV12-3/TRBV12-4|NA|TRBJ2-4
TGTGCCAGCAGTTTATGGAGGACCGAAAACATTCAGTACTTC
CASSLWRTENIQYF
>many|TRBV28|NA|TRBJ2-7
TGTGCCAGCAGTTTAAGTCAGTACTCCTACGAGCAGTACTTC
CASSLSQYSYEQYF
>many|TRBV18|NA|TRBJ2-7
TGTGCCAGCTCACCCCTGATCAGCGGGCAGCGGGCCGAGAAGCAGTACTTC
CASSPLISGQRAEKQYF
>NA|TRBV19|NA|TRBJ2-6
TGTGCCAGTAGCCCACTTGGGGTGGGGCCCCTTCCTGGGGCCAACGTCCTGATTTTC
CASSPLGVGPLPGANVLIF
>many|TRBV27|NA|TRBJ1-2
TGTGCCAGCAGTCCCCTAGGGGCAGGGAAATATGGCTACACCTTC
CASSPLGAGKYGYTF
>many|TRBV6-5|NA|TRBJ1-1
TGTGCCAGCAGTTACGGGGGGACCGAGGGGAACACTGAAGCTTTCTTT
CASSYGGTEGNTEAFF
>many|TRBV5-1|NA|TRBJ2-7
TGCGCCAGCAGCTTGGAACAGACCTACGAGCAGTACTTC
CASSLEQTYEQYF
>many|TRBV20-1|NA|TRBJ2-7
TGCAGTGTCCTGAGTCGGCACCCCTACGAGCAGTACTTC
CSVLSRHPYEQYF
>many|TRBV7-6|NA|TRBJ1-6
TGTGCCAGCAGCTCATCGGGGAATTCACCCCTCCACTTT
CASSSSGNSPLHF
>many|TRBV18|NA|TRBJ1-1
TGTGCCAGCTCACCAAGGGTAACGGAGAACACTGAAGCTTTCTTT
CASSPRVTENTEAFF
>many|TRBV28|TRBD1|TRBJ2-7
TGTGCTAGCAGGATTTGGACAGGGACGCACGAGCAGTACTTC
CASRIWTGTHEQYF
>few|TRBV30|NA|TRBJ1-1
TGTGCCTGGAGTGTAGGGATGTCTTGGACTGAAGCTTTCTTT
CAWSVGMSWTEAFF
>few|TRBV7-2|NA|TRBJ2-3
TGTGCCAGCAGCTTGGACTACTCTCGTGATACGCAGTATTTT
CASSLDYSRDTQYF
>NA|TRBV3-1|TRBD1|TRBJ2-7
TGTGCCAGCAGCCCTGGGGCGGAGACAGGGGCCTACGGACAGTACTTC
CASSPGAETGAYGQYF
>few|TRBV5-1|TRBD1|TRBJ1-1
TGCGCCAGCAGCCACCCACAGGGGACGAGGAACACTGAAGCTTTCTTT
CASSHPQGTRNTEAFF
>many|TRBV5-1|TRBD1|TRBJ1-2
TGCGCCAGCAGCTTGGAGGGGGCAGAAGGCTACACCTTC
CASSLEGAEGYTF
>many|TRBV18|NA|TRBJ2-7
TGTGCCAGCTCACCACCGCTGACCGCAGGGGATGGCGAGCAGTACTTC
CASSPPLTAGDGEQYF
>many|TRBV6-2/TRBV6-3|NA|TRBJ2-5
TGTGCCAGCAGTTACAAGGTAGAAGAGACCCAGTACTTC
CASSYKVEETQYF
>many|TRBV7-9|NA|TRBJ1-2
TGTGCCAGCAGCTTAGGGGCCACGAGGAACAACTATGGCTACACCTTC
CASSLGATRNNYGYTF
>many|TRBV6-5|TRBD1|TRBJ1-2
TGTGCCAGCAGGGGGGACAGGGGAGGTCATGGCTACACCTTC
CASRGDRGGHGYTF